This T cell receptor beta chain was captured by sequencing in a study of blood T cell repertoires in COVID-19. Overall study context: The United States, Italy and Spain provided the acute and convalescent COVID-19 samples.

This clone has a single count. The table came from immunoSEQ multiplex PCR; TCRdb's copy has only in-frame clones and leaves some out. The repertoire holds 130,000 or so clones, with around 89% as singletons. The CDR3 runs to 16 residues. V was shortened by 2 bases and J by 2 bases, with 15 bases between the two germline ends. In germline, CDR1 is KGHSH, CDR2 LQKENI. Sequencing input: peripheral blood. The J gene is TRBJ2-5, the V gene TRBV18; a weak D match, TRBD1 (5 bases). This receptor was taken from a man in his forties or fifties with acute or convalescent COVID-19. The CDR3 reads CASSPTQGALQETQYF. CDR3 DNA sequence: TGTGCCAGCTCACCAACCCAAGGGGCCTTACAAGAGACCCAGTACTTC. The full variable domain, with the rest looked up from reference TRBV18 and TRBJ2-5, is NAGVMQNPRHLVRRRGQEARLRCSPMKGHSHVYWYRQLPEEGLKFMVYLQKENIIDESGMPKERFSAEFPKEGPSILRIQQVVRGDSAAYFCASSPTQGALQETQYFGPGTRLLVL.